The 12 T cell receptor beta chains listed next were all sequenced from one sample in a study of shared clonotypes between healthy human individuals. The table came from immunoSEQ multiplex PCR; TCRdb's copy has only in-frame clones and leaves some out. Among 1.6 million or so clones listed, more than 95% were seen once. Sequencing was done on a sample of naive CD4+ T cells sorted from blood. Subset denoted: CD45RA+ positively selected. Every receptor here comes from a man aged 25 to 45 in good health.

About this clone: This sample includes further DNA sequences coding for the same CDR3. V is TRBV7-2 and J is TRBJ2-3; 11 nucleotides align to TRBD2. Trimming at V came to 3 bases and at J to 6 bases, leaving 5 bases not matched to a gene. CDR1 and CDR2 (germline): SGHTA, FQGNSA. The CDR3 length is 15 residues. The CDR3 DNA is TGTGCCAGCAGCTTGGAACTAGCGGGAGCCGATACGCAGTATTTT. It translates to CASSLELAGADTQYF.

This sequence joins TRBV4-1 and TRBJ2-2; 9 bases agree with TRBD2. V trimming: 0 bases; J trimming: 0 bases; junction bases outside the gene matches: 8. The CDR3 is 19 amino acids. Looked up from germline, CDR1 is MGHRA and CDR2 is YSYEKL. The CDR3 DNA reads as TGCGCCAGCAGCCAAGAGGCCTTAGCGGGAGTCGCGAACACCGGGGAGCTGTTTTTT. Its protein product is CASSQEALAGVANTGELFF.

This clone was counted a single time. The chain recombines TRBV9 with TRBJ1-4; tentative D call: TRBD1 (6 bases). V was trimmed by 4 bases and J by 3 bases, leaving 10 bases between them. Looked up from germline, CDR1 is SGDLS and CDR2 is YYNGEE. This CDR3 contains 14 residues. The CDR3 DNA follows: TGTGCCAGCAGCCCGGGGGCAGCTAATGAAAAACTGTTTTTT. Amino acid sequence: CASSPGAANEKLFF.

The rearrangement uses TRBV10-3 and TRBJ1-4; 9 bases agree with TRBD1. Looked up from germline, CDR1 is ENHRY and CDR2 is SYGVKD. The CDR3 loop spans 15 amino acids. With V trimmed by 10 bases and J by 0 bases, 6 bases remained unmatched. Here the CDR3 DNA reads TGTGCCACCGCGGGACAGGGAGCAACTAATGAAAAACTGTTTTTT. Translating it yields CATAGQGATNEKLFF.

This clone appeared once. Within the sample, other DNA sequences also encode this same CDR3. The chain joins TRBV28 to TRBJ1-2; D gene uncertain. Trimming removed 6 bases from V and 4 bases from J, with 9 bases in between. The CDR3 contains 12 residues. CDR1 is MDHEN and CDR2 is SYDVKM in the germline V gene. The DNA for the CDR3 is TGTGCCAGCAGCCCGCCCGGCTATGGCTACACCTTC. It translates to CASSPPGYGYTF.

Details on this clone: The sample has other DNA sequences that encode this CDR3 too. J is TRBJ2-2 and V is TRBV9, with D possibly being TRBD2 (5 bases). The germline V gene has CDR1 SGDLS and CDR2 YYNGEE. V was shortened by 0 bases and J by 4 bases, with 7 bases between the two germline ends. The CDR3 is 14 amino acids. This chain's CDR3 is CASSVGRGTGELFF. The CDR3 nucleotides are TGTGCCAGCAGCGTAGGACGGGGCACCGGGGAGCTGTTTTTT.

The rearrangement links TRBV7-8 to TRBJ2-7; TRBD2 agrees at 10 bases. The length of the CDR3 is 15 residues. Trimming removed 6 bases from V and 2 bases from J; junction bases left unmatched: 7. Looked up from germline, CDR1 is SGHVS and CDR2 is FQNEAQ. The CDR3 loop reads CASSYSLAGAYEQYF. The DNA for the CDR3 is TGTGCCAGCAGTTACTCCCTAGCGGGAGCCTACGAGCAGTACTTC.

CDR3 residues: CAWSPGTPQFF. In DNA, the CDR3 is TGTGCCTGGAGTCCCGGGACCCCCCAGTTCTTC. The chain recombines TRBV30 with TRBJ2-1; D may match TRBD1 or TRBD2 (5 bases each). CDR3 size: 11 residues. The V end was cut by 2 bases, the J end by 13 bases, with 12 bases between. Germline CDR1 is GTSNPN and CDR2 is SVGIG (reference sequence).

The CDR3 nucleotides are TGCGCCAGCAGCTTAGGACTAGCGTCGGGCAATGAGCAGTTCTTC. This translates into CASSLGLASGNEQFF. The chain carries TRBV5-1 and TRBJ2-1; the match to TRBD2 covers 9 bases. J lost 6 bases, V lost 2 bases, and 6 bases had no gene match. CDR1 is SGHRS and CDR2 is YFSETQ in the germline V gene. The CDR3 is 15 amino acids.

The chain links TRBV6-6 to TRBJ2-2; D is unclear. Germline loops: CDR1 MNHNY, CDR2 SVGAGI (reference sequence). With 4 bases removed from V and 5 bases from J, the gap between germline ends came to 11 bases. CDR3 size: 14 residues. The CDR3 DNA reads as TGTGCCAGCAGTTTCGTTCTAGAAACCGGGGAGCTGTTTTTT. Residues: CASSFVLETGELFF.

The chain links TRBV5-4 to TRBJ2-1; D may be TRBD1 or TRBD2 (5 bases each). The CDR3 is 14 amino acids. The V and J ends lost 6 bases and 8 bases respectively, with 18 bases between them. Germline V gene sequence: CDR1 SGHNT, CDR2 YYREEE (reference sequence). The CDR3 sequence is CASTQGRMGDEQFF. The CDR3 DNA sequence: TGTGCCAGCACCCAAGGGAGAATGGGGGATGAGCAGTTCTTC.

The chain links TRBV6-5 to TRBJ2-1, with 7 bases fitting TRBD1. Germline CDR1 and CDR2: MNHEY and SVGAGI. V gave up 10 bases and J gave up 9 bases; unmatched junction bases: 6. This CDR3 comprises 11 residues. This CDR3 is CATRQGSEQFF. Written as DNA, the CDR3 is TGTGCCACCCGACAGGGCAGTGAGCAGTTCTTC.